This TCR beta chain emerged from a study of response to subunit inactivated influenza vaccine. Study-wide findings and caveats: Each seasonal influenza vaccination recruits few new T cells, the authors suggested.

This clonotype occurred a few times. What it binds is not known. CDR3 length: 14 amino acids. Trimming shortened V by 4 bases and J by 3 bases, and 13 bases separated the two germline ends. TCRdb itself ran the RT-PCR reads through MiXCR, one entry per CDR3 protein. This sample has some 520,000 distinct CDR3 sequences; 16% occur once, and the top ten carry approximately 3%. The TCR comes from a man between 50 and 70 years old who received an inactivated influenza vaccine. The material was CD4+ T cells sorted from PBMCs, obtained less than 30 months after vaccination. The rearrangement links TRBV12-3 or TRBV12-4 to TRBJ2-7; possibly TRBD2 for D (6 bases). The CDR3 nucleotides read TGTGCCAGCAGTTCGGGGGAGGTCCGCTACGAGCAGTACTTC. Encoded protein: CASSSGEVRYEQYF.